The 27 T cell receptor beta chains below all came from one sample that was sequenced in a study of shared T cell receptors in the human thymus. Here immunoSEQ multiplex PCR was the method, and the copy in TCRdb shows in-frame clones only, minus some. This table has some 760,000 clones, around 85% appearing once. This sample also belongs to another study, concerning human thymus T cells.

Sequencing was done on a sample of thymocytes. The receptors derive from a girl in the first two years of life with a congenital heart defect.

The gene calls are TRBV19 and TRBJ1-1; 8 bases match TRBD1. The CDR3 runs to 15 residues. Germline V gene sequence: CDR1 LNHDA, CDR2 SQIVND (reference sequence). Trimming took 4 bases from V and 2 from J; bases not matched to a gene: 6. The CDR3 bases are TGTGCCAGTAGTAAACCGACAGGGGATAACACTGAAGCTTTCTTT. Protein: CASSKPTGDNTEAFF.

This clone was recorded once. The chain combines TRBV7-9 with TRBJ1-1; D gene ambiguous. V lost 8 bases, J lost 2 bases, and 21 bases lay in between. The CDR3 sequence is 16 residues long. The germline CDR1 and CDR2 sequences are SEHNR and FQNEAQ (reference sequence). The CDR3 sequence is CASSYERVTNNTEAFF. The DNA for the CDR3 is TGTGCCAGCTCCTACGAGCGGGTCACCAATAACACTGAAGCTTTCTTT.

This CDR3 reads CASSPRAVQGQFF. CDR3 nucleotides: TGTGCCAGCAGCCCGAGGGCCGTCCAAGGGCAGTTCTTC. The chain employs TRBV5-6 and TRBJ2-1, with TRBD2 as a possible D gene (5 bases). The CDR3 has 13 residues. Germline V gives CDR1 SGHDT, CDR2 YYEEEE. Trimming removed 4 bases at V and 12 bases at J, with 17 bases between.

This clone has just one count. The rearrangement links TRBV6-5 to TRBJ2-5, with a possible D match to TRBD1 (5 bases). V was trimmed by 9 bases and J by 1 base, leaving 15 bases between them. The CDR3 is 14 residues long. The germline CDR1 and CDR2 sequences are MNHEY and SVGAGI. CDR3 sequence: CASRKDKFQETQYF. CDR3 bases: TGTGCCAGTAGAAAGGACAAATTCCAAGAGACCCAGTACTTC.

J is TRBJ1-3 and V is TRBV7-2; TRBD1 aligns across 8 bases. The trim removed 4 bases at V and 4 bases at J, leaving 12 bases unmatched. CDR1 and CDR2 (germline): SGHTA, FQGNSA. CDR3 length: 17 amino acids. CDR3 coding DNA: TGTGCCAGCAGCTCGACAGGGGACAGACTAAGGGGAAACACCATATATTTT. Protein product: CASSSTGDRLRGNTIYF.

The chain recombines TRBV4-3 with TRBJ1-2; a weak D match, TRBD1 (6 bases). The V gene's germline CDR1 is LGHNA and CDR2 YSLEER. The CDR3 is made up of 19 amino acids. V was clipped by 0 bases and J by 7 bases, with 27 bases between them. CDR3 DNA: TGCGCCAGCAGCCAAGATAGTGTGAGGACAGCAAGAGCACCTTTTGGCTACACCTTC. Translating gives CASSQDSVRTARAPFGYTF.

The chain uses TRBV6-5 and TRBJ1-5, with D uncertain. Trimming stripped 5 bases from V and 14 bases from J, with 19 bases between. Germline V gene lookup returns CDR1 MNHEY and CDR2 SVGAGI. This CDR3 is built from 13 residues. CDR3 amino acids: CASSEGPVYREHF. CDR3 nucleotide sequence: TGTGCCAGCAGTGAGGGTCCGGTGTACCGCGAGCATTTT.

This chain joins TRBV6-5 and TRBJ2-1, with no clear D. The germline V gene has CDR1 MNHEY and CDR2 SVGAGI. V lost 9 bases to trimming and J lost 5 bases, with 17 bases between them. This CDR3 is 14 amino acids long. The CDR3 nucleotides are TGTGCCAGTACTCCGTCTAGAGTTGACAATGAGCAGTTCTTC. Its protein product is CASTPSRVDNEQFF.

A note on this clone: The sample has other DNA sequences that encode this CDR3 too. V usage is TRBV6-5 and J usage is TRBJ1-6; tentative D call: TRBD1 (6 bases). The CDR3 extends over 14 amino acids. Germline values: CDR1 MNHEY, CDR2 SVGAGI. Trimming stripped 6 bases from V and 7 bases from J, with 13 bases between. For the CDR3, the DNA is TGTGCCAGCAGAAACAGGGCTCCCAATTCACCCCTCCACTTT. It yields the protein CASRNRAPNSPLHF.

The chain combines TRBV7-9 with TRBJ1-2; tentatively, D is TRBD1 (5 bases). The CDR3 has 15 residues. Deletions cut 5 bases from V and 1 base from J, with 14 bases between. The germline V gene has CDR1 SEHNR and CDR2 FQNEAQ (reference sequence). CDR3 protein: CASSPPDRNNYGYTF. The CDR3 coding sequence is TGTGCCAGCAGCCCCCCCGACAGAAATAACTATGGCTACACCTTC.

The rearrangement joins TRBV4-2 to TRBJ2-7; D gene ambiguous. The CDR3 sequence is 17 residues long. Germline CDR1 LGHNA, CDR2 YNFKEQ. V was clipped by 0 bases and J by 1 base, with 16 bases between them. CDR3 DNA sequence: TGTGCCAGCAGCCAAGATTTCCAGTACGATTATTCCTACGAGCAGTACTTC. Protein: CASSQDFQYDYSYEQYF.

J is TRBJ1-5 and V is TRBV5-1, with TRBD1 identical over 7 bases. This CDR3 is 17 amino acids long. Germline V CDR1 and CDR2: SGHRS, YFSETQ. V shed 4 bases and J 0 bases; nucleotides not matched to a gene: 10. The CDR3 DNA is TGCGCCAGCAGCCCGACTACCGGGACAGATAGCAATCAGCCCCAGCATTTT. Its protein product is CASSPTTGTDSNQPQHF.

This clone showed up just once. This rearrangement joins TRBV28 to TRBJ2-7; 11 bases match TRBD2. Trimming took 3 bases from V and 3 from J; bases not matched to a gene: 7. CDR1 MDHEN and CDR2 SYDVKM come from the germline V gene. This CDR3 has 16 amino acids. The CDR3 spells CASSFDRLAGSYEQYF. The CDR3 bases are TGTGCCAGCAGTTTTGATCGACTAGCGGGGAGCTACGAGCAGTACTTC.

Concerning this clone itself: The same CDR3 is also encoded by other DNA sequences in this sample. The rearrangement links TRBV7-6 to TRBJ1-1; TRBD1 matches 10 bases. This CDR3 contains 17 residues. Germline lookup yields CDR1 SGHVS and CDR2 FNYEAQ. Losses at the gene ends were 5 bases for V and 4 bases for J; bases not matched to a gene: 13. Written as DNA, the CDR3 is TGTGCCAGCAGCCCACTGTGGGACAGGGGAATTGGCACTGAAGCTTTCTTT. Protein product: CASSPLWDRGIGTEAFF. The full variable domain, its missing parts supplied by reference TRBV7-6 and TRBJ1-1, is GAGVSQSPRYKVTKRGQDVALRCDPISGHVSLYWYRQALGQGPEFLTYFNYEAQQDKSGLPNDRFSAERPEGSISTLTIQRTEQRDSAMYRCASSPLWDRGIGTEAFFGQGTRLTVV.

V and J are TRBV10-3 and TRBJ2-7, with 7 bases identical to TRBD1. Looked up from germline, CDR1 is ENHRY and CDR2 is SYGVKD. The trim removed 2 bases at V and 8 bases at J, leaving 18 bases unmatched. The CDR3 loop spans 17 amino acids. CDR3 nucleotides: TGTGCCATCAGTGAGCCCCACACACCCCCGACAGGGCCGAAGCAGTACTTC. This sequence encodes CAISEPHTPPTGPKQYF.

CDR3 bases: TGCGCCAGCAGCCAATATGCGGGGCCGACTTCAGATACGCAGTATTTT. Translated: CASSQYAGPTSDTQYF. The chain has TRBV4-1 and TRBJ2-3; TRBD2 is a possible D gene (6 bases). Germline values: CDR1 MGHRA, CDR2 YSYEKL. V gave up 2 bases and J gave up 4 bases, with 16 bases separating them. The CDR3 extends over 16 amino acids.

This chain connects TRBV19 to TRBJ2-1; the match to TRBD2 covers 12 bases. V was pared by 5 bases and J by 5 bases, with 4 bases of the junction left unmatched. The CDR3 covers 15 residues. Germline loops: CDR1 LNHDA, CDR2 SQIVND (reference sequence). DNA for the CDR3: TGTGCCAGTAGTGTGACTAGCGGGGGAGACAATGAGCAGTTCTTC. Protein sequence: CASSVTSGGDNEQFF.

This chain's CDR3 is CASSQDLRGRPDCYGYTF. The CDR3 DNA reads as TGCGCCAGCAGCCAAGATCTTAGGGGCCGACCCGACTGCTATGGCTACACCTTC. The rearrangement uses TRBV4-1 and TRBJ1-2; D is perhaps TRBD1 (5 bases). CDR3 size: 18 residues. The V gene lost 0 bases and the J gene lost 4 bases, with 21 bases spanning the gap. CDR1 and CDR2 (germline): MGHRA, YSYEKL.

The genes are TRBV28 and TRBJ1-1, with 11 bases fitting TRBD1. Germline assignment: CDR1 MDHEN and CDR2 SYDVKM. J gave up 1 base and V 7 bases, and 14 bases lay outside the gene matches. This CDR3 contains 18 residues. The CDR3 is CASKSTPGQGVGNTEAFF. The CDR3 bases are TGTGCCAGCAAATCAACACCGGGACAGGGGGTCGGGAACACTGAAGCTTTCTTT.

This chain connects TRBV9 to TRBJ1-4; TRBD1 matches at 9 bases. The CDR3 runs 17 residues. Unmatched junction bases numbered 14, after V lost 5 bases and J lost 6 bases. The germline CDR1 and CDR2 sequences are SGDLS and YYNGEE. The CDR3 protein is CASSAGQQGASYEKLFF. The CDR3 DNA follows: TGTGCCAGCAGTGCAGGACAACAGGGGGCCTCATATGAAAAACTGTTTTTT.

CDR3 DNA: TGTGCCACCAGCAGAGATCGGGGGGAGGGGGGTGATATAGATACGCAGTATTTT. Translated, it gives CATSRDRGEGGDIDTQYF. V gene TRBV15 combines with J gene TRBJ2-3; D might be TRBD2 (7 bases). Trimming stripped 0 bases from V and 5 bases from J, with 21 bases between. The CDR3 runs 18 residues. Germline V gene lookup returns CDR1 LNHNV and CDR2 YYDKDF (reference sequence). Full variable domain (rest looked up from reference TRBV15 and TRBJ2-3): DAMVIQNPRYQVTQFGKPVTLSCSQTLNHNVMYWYQQKSSQAPKLLFHYYDKDFNNEADTPDNFQSRRPNTSFCFLDIRSPGLGDTAMYLCATSRDRGEGGDIDTQYFGPGTRLTVL.

This chain connects TRBV7-6 to TRBJ1-2; D is possibly TRBD1 (5 bases). Germline assignment: CDR1 SGHVS and CDR2 FNYEAQ. The CDR3 covers 18 residues. V lost 5 bases and J 1 base, leaving 23 bases between the germline ends. The CDR3 DNA reads TGTGCCAGCAGCCCGTACCGACAGAGGATATGGGATAACTATGGCTACACCTTC. It specifies CASSPYRQRIWDNYGYTF.

This chain links TRBV18 with TRBJ2-3, with 7 bases aligning to TRBD1. This CDR3 contains 15 residues. Germline trimming cut 4 bases from V and 6 bases from J; bases unmatched to any gene: 10. The germline gives CDR1 KGHSH, CDR2 LQKENI. The chain's CDR3 is CASSRQGRRADTQYF. CDR3 in DNA: TGTGCCAGCTCACGACAGGGCCGTAGGGCGGATACGCAGTATTTT.

The V and J genes are TRBV4-3 and TRBJ1-1; TRBD1 is a possible D gene (6 bases). V dropped 0 bases and J dropped 3 bases, with 14 bases sitting between them. Per germline, CDR1 LGHNA and CDR2 YSLEER. The CDR3 sequence is 16 residues long. The CDR3 loop is CASSQEQQGPHTEAFF. CDR3 DNA: TGCGCCAGCAGCCAAGAGCAACAGGGCCCCCACACTGAAGCTTTCTTT.

The chain uses TRBV30 and TRBJ2-6; 8 nucleotides line up with TRBD1. V lost 3 bases and J lost 0; bases outside the gene matches: 7. Germline CDR1 reads GTSNPN; CDR2 reads SVGIG (reference sequence). The CDR3 sequence is 17 residues long. CDR3 nucleotide sequence: TGTGCCTGGAGGGCCGGGACAGGCGACTCTGGGGCCAACGTCCTGACTTTC. Residues: CAWRAGTGDSGANVLTF.

This chain connects TRBV18 to TRBJ1-5; 7 nucleotides match TRBD1. V lost 0 bases, J lost 3 bases, and 5 bases stayed unmatched. The CDR3 is 16 residues long. Germline loops: CDR1 KGHSH, CDR2 LQKENI. In DNA, the CDR3 is TGTGCCAGCTCACCACCGGGACAGTCGGTCAATCAGCCCCAGCATTTT. It specifies CASSPPGQSVNQPQHF.

The V gene is TRBV27, the J gene TRBJ1-5, with 7 bases aligning to TRBD1. V lost 8 bases and J lost 7; bases outside the gene matches: 14. The germline V gene encodes CDR1 MNHEY and CDR2 SMNVEV (reference sequence). This CDR3 comprises 15 residues. DNA of the CDR3: TGTGCCAGCGCTAACCAAGGGGGCGGGGGGCAGCCCCAGCATTTT. Amino acids: CASANQGGGGQPQHF.